Given below is one T cell receptor beta chain in context. Related graft donors supplied nonmyeloablative bone marrow transplants, and mixed chimerism was transient. CDR1 is MGHRA, CDR2 YSYEKL, per germline. Between the trimmed V and J ends, which lost 2 bases and 5 bases, there was a span of 15 bases. The CDR3 is made up of 15 amino acids. The sample originates from a study of Tregs in tolerant kidney transplant recipients. The protocol was immunoSEQ multiplex PCR, while the TCRdb copy is restricted to in-frame clones and leaves out a portion. The sample lists tens of thousands of clones; approximately 93% were seen once.

The receptor's source is a human patient who received a combined kidney and bone marrow transplant. Some T cells may be the graft donor's. The chain uses TRBV4-1 and TRBJ2-5; TRBD2 is a possible D gene (6 bases). The sequencing used CD4+ T cells from blood (PBMCs), collected 12 months after the transplant. The CDR3 region is CASSQRGAGLETQYF. CDR3 bases: TGCGCCAGCAGCCAAAGGGGCGCGGGATTGGAGACCCAGTACTTC.